This entry is about one TCR beta chain. The sample belongs to a study of radiotherapy plus CTLA-4 blockade in lung cancer. The assay was immunoSEQ multiplex PCR, and TCRdb's table has in-frame clones only and misses some. Seen here are 50,000 to 60,000 clones, approximately 79% observed once, and the top ten hold around 17%. Germline CDR1 reads SEHNR; CDR2 reads FQNEAQ (reference sequence). This CDR3 spans 13 amino acids. V lost 5 bases, J lost 4 bases, and 4 bases stayed unmatched. The rearrangement links TRBV7-9 to TRBJ2-7; 8 bases line up with TRBD2. The sample consisted of peripheral blood, taken from a patient treated with radiotherapy plus ipilimumab. The TCR sequence derives from a human donor with non-small cell lung cancer who had a complete response to radiotherapy plus ipilimumab. The CDR3 loop is CASSPTSVYEQYV. The CDR3, as DNA: TGTGCCAGCAGCCCGACTAGCGTATACGAGCAGTACGTC.